This TCR beta chain was sequenced for a study of cytomegalovirus exposure and HLA in healthy donors. Study findings and constraints: Most observed TCR sequences were rare, whereas some public TCRs were detected in many donors.

As regards this clone: Its specificity is not known.

V lost 5 bases, J lost 4 bases, and 6 bases stayed unmatched. The CDR3 spans 15 residues. From germline, CDR1 is SGHDT and CDR2 YYEEEE. Researchers ran the PCR with 60 Vbeta and 13 Jbeta primers. Clones were sequenced by immunoSEQ multiplex PCR, and TCRdb holds only the in-frame ones, with some missing. The sample lists around 180,000 clones, 80% to 90% seen once, with nearly 2.5% in the top ten. The clonotype originates from a male donor in good health and CMV-seronegative. The chain recombines TRBV5-6 with TRBJ2-1, with TRBD2 matching 10 bases. The sample was PBMCs. The CDR3 DNA is TGTGCCAGCAGTTTCGGGACTAGCGAGTACAATGAGCAGTTCTTC. Its protein product is CASSFGTSEYNEQFF.